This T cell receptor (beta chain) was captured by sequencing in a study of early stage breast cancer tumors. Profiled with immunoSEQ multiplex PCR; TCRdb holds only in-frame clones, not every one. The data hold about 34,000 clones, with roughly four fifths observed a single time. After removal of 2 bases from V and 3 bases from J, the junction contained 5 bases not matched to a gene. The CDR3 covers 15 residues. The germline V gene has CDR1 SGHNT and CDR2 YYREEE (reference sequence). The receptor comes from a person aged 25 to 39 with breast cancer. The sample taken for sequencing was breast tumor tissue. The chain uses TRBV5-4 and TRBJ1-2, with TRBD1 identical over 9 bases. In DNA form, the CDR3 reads TGTGCCAGCAGCTTAGGACAGGGGATAGACTATGGCTACACCTTC. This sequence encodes CASSLGQGIDYGYTF.